This TCR beta chain was sequenced for a study of blood T cell repertoires in COVID-19. Across the study: Nucleic acid was either cDNA or gDNA, and it came from T cells, B-cell-depleted T cells, or PBMCs.

All enrollees were roughly 18 to 90 years old and from roughly 22 US areas. In the authors' methods: Using reference gene primer amplification, nucleated cell counts were estimated. Clones were sequenced by immunoSEQ multiplex PCR, and TCRdb holds only the in-frame ones, with some missing. That table furnishes V, J and clone size, whereas the DNA furnished D and trimming. The table includes around 310,000 clones, approximately 88% detected once. The CDR3 loop spans 12 amino acids. The V end was cut by 4 bases, the J end by 6 bases, with 9 bases between. Germline V gene sequence: CDR1 SGHRS, CDR2 YFSETQ.

The V call is TRBV5-1, the J call TRBJ2-3; no clear D gene. Sequenced: PBMCs or T cells enriched from blood (not recorded which). This TCR was recovered from a man between 25 and 39 years old who had recovered from COVID-19. The CDR3 spells CASSEIRDTQYF. The CDR3, as DNA: TGCGCCAGCAGCGAAATCAGGGATACGCAGTATTTT.